This is a list of T cell receptor beta chains from one sample in a study of brain T cells in children with intractable seizures. Measured with immunoSEQ multiplex PCR; TCRdb has only the in-frame clones, and not every one. The data contain approximately 330,000 clones, 85% to 95% of them singletons. Specimen: peripheral blood, collected approximately 5 months after surgery. The source is a boy in the first two years of life with tuberous sclerosis and intractable seizures. CDR3s include the opening cysteine and the closing phenylalanine or tryptophan. The order of the fields is V gene, J gene, CDR3 length, CDR3 protein.

V: TRBV6-5; J: TRBJ1-6; length: 16; CDR3: CASSYSRTGVRSPLHF
V: TRBV5-1; J: TRBJ1-4; length: 15; CDR3: CASSLSTEANEKLFF
V: TRBV3-1/TRBV3-2; J: TRBJ2-7; length: 14; CDR3: CASSRTLALYEQYF
V: TRBV9; J: TRBJ1-1; length: 15; CDR3: CASSPWGGMNTEAFF
V: TRBV10-3; J: TRBJ1-1; length: 17; CDR3: CAISGTQNRVLLSEAFF
V: TRBV12-3/TRBV12-4; J: TRBJ1-1; length: 11; CDR3: CASSSQGSAFF
V: TRBV27; J: TRBJ1-2; length: 14; CDR3: CASSLGTGPYGYTF
V: TRBV7-9; J: TRBJ2-7; length: 13; CDR3: CASRTGHPYEQYF
V: TRBV30; J: TRBJ2-1; length: 14; CDR3: CAWSVRRRLNEQFF
V: TRBV7-6; J: TRBJ2-5; length: 14; CDR3: CASSDRGGRETQYF
V: TRBV10-2; J: TRBJ2-3; length: 16; CDR3: CASSELPGTFRDTQYF
V: TRBV5-5; J: TRBJ2-7; length: 11; CDR3: CASSFSYEQYF
V: TRBV7-9; J: TRBJ2-5; length: 12; CDR3: CASSQTRETQYF
V: TRBV6-2/TRBV6-3; J: TRBJ2-3; length: 16; CDR3: CASSPWGGASTDTQYF
V: TRBV2; J: TRBJ2-4; length: 15; CDR3: CASTEYDRVKNIQYF
V: TRBV7-9; J: TRBJ2-1; length: 17; CDR3: CASSLSAGGLSYNEQFF
V: TRBV6-1; J: TRBJ1-5; length: 15; CDR3: CASSETGGDVQPQHF
V: TRBV9; J: TRBJ1-5; length: 17; CDR3: CASSAQAARGWGQPQHF
V: TRBV29-1; J: TRBJ2-1; length: 13; CDR3: CSALAGTYNEQFF
V: TRBV28; J: TRBJ2-7; length: 15; CDR3: CASTSPTSGSYEQYF
V: TRBV13; J: TRBJ2-5; length: 17; CDR3: CASSLERGSGVAETQYF
V: TRBV27; J: TRBJ1-1; length: 13; CDR3: CASSFSGNTEAFF
V: TRBV19; J: TRBJ1-1; length: 13; CDR3: CASSTQGGTEAFF
V: TRBV30; J: TRBJ1-2; length: 10; CDR3: CASRWYGYTF
V: TRBV9; J: TRBJ2-3; length: 14; CDR3: CASSVGGGADTQYF
V: TRBV12-3/TRBV12-4; J: TRBJ2-5; length: 11; CDR3: CASSFQETQYF
V: TRBV6-1; J: TRBJ1-1; length: 15; CDR3: CASSERADLNTEAFF